This T cell receptor beta chain was identified during a study of blood T cells in healthy people across ages. General study points: The percentage of naive T cells correlated strongly with TCR beta diversity. Calculation of diversity from one million T cells yielded estimates considered to be underestimates.

Together with a sample-barcoded 5' primer, a J-beta primer mix was included in a second PCR lasting about 7 to 11 cycles. Each TCR beta cDNA got a 12-nucleotide random molecular identifier. TCRdb analysed the 5' RACE reads with MiXCR anew, one entry per CDR3 protein. The sample contains 1.5 million or so distinct CDR3 sequences, 35% to 45% of which appear only once. This clonotype was seen more than once but under ten times. What it binds is not known. Per sample, at least 5.5 micrograms of total RNA were extracted. CDR1 and CDR2 from the germline V gene are LNHDA and SQIVND (reference sequence). CDR3 length: 12 amino acids. J lost 4 bases, V lost 6 bases, and 2 bases had no gene match.

The chain links TRBV19 to TRBJ2-5; TRBD1 agrees at 7 bases. This clonotype was sampled from a woman aged 18-29 years in good health. Sequenced input: blood. CDR3: CASRGQTETQYF. DNA of the CDR3: TGTGCCAGTAGGGGACAGACAGAGACCCAGTACTTC.